This note documents a single T cell receptor (beta chain) sequence. The antigen remains undetermined. The data were taken from a study of PD-1 blockade in classical Hodgkin lymphoma. Regarding the study as a whole: Baseline TCR diversity was reportedly lower in newly diagnosed patients than healthy donors. Complete responders had baseline diversity similar to newly diagnosed patients.

Profiling relied on immunoSEQ multiplex PCR, and the TCRdb table lists in-frame clones only, not all of them. Among about 28,000 clones listed, less than 90% were seen once. Relapses following autologous stem cell transplantation were seen in all patients, with brentuximab vedotin exposure varying. Patients reached a best response of complete response, partial response or progressive disease. Trimming stripped 0 bases from V and 8 bases from J, with 20 bases between. Germline V gives CDR1 SGHNT, CDR2 YYREEE (reference sequence). The CDR3 covers 16 residues. This specimen consisted of peripheral blood mononuclear cells (PBMCs), obtained before the second cycle of nivolumab. The rearrangement uses TRBV5-4 and TRBJ1-2, with a possible D match to TRBD1 (6 bases). This clonotype was obtained from a human donor with classical Hodgkin lymphoma. CDR3 region: CASSLVGQVSYVGYTF. The CDR3 nucleotides are TGTGCCAGCAGCTTGGTGGGACAAGTGTCGTATGTCGGCTACACCTTC.